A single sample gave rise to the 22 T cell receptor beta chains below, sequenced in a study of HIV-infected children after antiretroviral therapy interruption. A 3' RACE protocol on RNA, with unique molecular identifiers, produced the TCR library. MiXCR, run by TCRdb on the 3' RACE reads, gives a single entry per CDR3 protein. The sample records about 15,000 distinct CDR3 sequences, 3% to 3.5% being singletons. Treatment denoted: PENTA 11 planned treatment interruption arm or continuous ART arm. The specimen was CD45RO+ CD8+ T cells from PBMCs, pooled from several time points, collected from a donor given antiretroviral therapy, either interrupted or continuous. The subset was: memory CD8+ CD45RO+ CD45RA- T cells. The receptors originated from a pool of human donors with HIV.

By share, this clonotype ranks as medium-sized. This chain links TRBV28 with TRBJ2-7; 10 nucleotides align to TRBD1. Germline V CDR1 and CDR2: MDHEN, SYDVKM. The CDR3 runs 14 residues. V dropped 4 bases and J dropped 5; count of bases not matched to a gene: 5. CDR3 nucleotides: TGTGCCAGCAGTTCCGGGACAGGGGCCCACGAGCAGTACTTC. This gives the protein CASSSGTGAHEQYF.

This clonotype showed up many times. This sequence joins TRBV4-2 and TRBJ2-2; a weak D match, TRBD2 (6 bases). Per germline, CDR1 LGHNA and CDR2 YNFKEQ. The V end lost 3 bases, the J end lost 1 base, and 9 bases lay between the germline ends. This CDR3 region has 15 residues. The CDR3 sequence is CASSQEGQNTGELFF. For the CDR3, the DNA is TGTGCCAGCAGCCAGGAGGGGCAGAACACCGGGGAGCTGTTTTTT.

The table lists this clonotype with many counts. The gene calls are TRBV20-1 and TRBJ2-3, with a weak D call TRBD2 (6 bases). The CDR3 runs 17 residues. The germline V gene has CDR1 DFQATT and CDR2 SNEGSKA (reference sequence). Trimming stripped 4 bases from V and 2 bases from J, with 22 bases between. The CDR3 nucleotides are TGCAGTGCTACGGGGGAGACGGTGTTGACAACCACAGATACGCAGTATTTT. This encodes CSATGETVLTTTDTQYF.

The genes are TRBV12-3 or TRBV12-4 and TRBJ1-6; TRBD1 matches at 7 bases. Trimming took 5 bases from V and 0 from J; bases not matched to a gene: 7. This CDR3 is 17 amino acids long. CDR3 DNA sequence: TGTGCCAGCAGTCCCGGATGGGACAGCTCCTATAATTCACCCCTCCACTTT. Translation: CASSPGWDSSYNSPLHF.

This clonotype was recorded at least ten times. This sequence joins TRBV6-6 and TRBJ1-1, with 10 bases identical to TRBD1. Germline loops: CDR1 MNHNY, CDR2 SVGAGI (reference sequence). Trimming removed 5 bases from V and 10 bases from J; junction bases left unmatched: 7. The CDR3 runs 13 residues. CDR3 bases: TGTGCCAGCAGTCACCGGGACAGGGGTTTAGCTTTCTTT. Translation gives CASSHRDRGLAFF.

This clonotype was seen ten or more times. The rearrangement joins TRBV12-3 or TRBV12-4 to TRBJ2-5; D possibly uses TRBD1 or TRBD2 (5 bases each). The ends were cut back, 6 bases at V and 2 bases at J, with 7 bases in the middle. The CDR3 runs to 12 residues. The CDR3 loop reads CASRGEQETQYF. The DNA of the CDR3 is TGTGCCAGCAGGGGGGAGCAAGAGACCCAGTACTTC.

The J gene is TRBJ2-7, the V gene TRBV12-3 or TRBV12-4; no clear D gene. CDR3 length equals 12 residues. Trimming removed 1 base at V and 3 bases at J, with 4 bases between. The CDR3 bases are TGTGCCAGCAGTTTAGGTGACTACGAGCAGTACTTC. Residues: CASSLGDYEQYF.

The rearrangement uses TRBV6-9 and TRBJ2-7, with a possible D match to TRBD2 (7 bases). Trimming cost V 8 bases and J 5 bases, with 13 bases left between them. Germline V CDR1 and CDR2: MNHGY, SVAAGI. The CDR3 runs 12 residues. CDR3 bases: TGTGCCAGCCAAGGGGGGGGCGACGAGCAGTACTTC. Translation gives CASQGGGDEQYF.

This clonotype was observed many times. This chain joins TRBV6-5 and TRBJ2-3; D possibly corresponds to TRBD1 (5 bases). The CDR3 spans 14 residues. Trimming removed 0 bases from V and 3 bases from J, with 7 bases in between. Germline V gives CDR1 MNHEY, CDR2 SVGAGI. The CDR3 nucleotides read TGTGCCAGCAGTTACTCGGCAGGGACAGATACGCAGTATTTT. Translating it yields CASSYSAGTDTQYF.

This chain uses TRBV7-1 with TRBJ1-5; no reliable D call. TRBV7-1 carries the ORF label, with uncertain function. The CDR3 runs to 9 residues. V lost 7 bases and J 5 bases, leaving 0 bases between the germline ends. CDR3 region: CASNQPQHF. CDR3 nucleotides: TGTGCCAGCAATCAGCCCCAGCATTTT.

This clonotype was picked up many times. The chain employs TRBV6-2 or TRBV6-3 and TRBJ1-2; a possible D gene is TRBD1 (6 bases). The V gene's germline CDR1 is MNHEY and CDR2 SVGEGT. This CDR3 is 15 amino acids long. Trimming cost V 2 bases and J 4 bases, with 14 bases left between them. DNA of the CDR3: TGTGCCAGCAGTTACCCGGCAGGACAGTCCTATGGCTACACCTTC. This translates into CASSYPAGQSYGYTF.

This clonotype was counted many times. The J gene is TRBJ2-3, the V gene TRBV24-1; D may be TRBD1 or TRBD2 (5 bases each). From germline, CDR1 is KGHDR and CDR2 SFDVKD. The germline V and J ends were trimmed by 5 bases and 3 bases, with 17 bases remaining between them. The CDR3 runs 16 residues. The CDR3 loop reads CATSVGTELMTDTQYF. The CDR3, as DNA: TGTGCCACCAGTGTTGGGACCGAGCTTATGACAGATACGCAGTATTTT.

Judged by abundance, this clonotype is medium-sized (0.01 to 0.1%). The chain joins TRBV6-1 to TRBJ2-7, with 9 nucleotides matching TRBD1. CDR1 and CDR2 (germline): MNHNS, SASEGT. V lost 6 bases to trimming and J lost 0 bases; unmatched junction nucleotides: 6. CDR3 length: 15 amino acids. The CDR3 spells CASRSGTGISYEQYF. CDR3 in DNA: TGTGCCAGCAGATCCGGGACAGGGATCTCCTACGAGCAGTACTTC.

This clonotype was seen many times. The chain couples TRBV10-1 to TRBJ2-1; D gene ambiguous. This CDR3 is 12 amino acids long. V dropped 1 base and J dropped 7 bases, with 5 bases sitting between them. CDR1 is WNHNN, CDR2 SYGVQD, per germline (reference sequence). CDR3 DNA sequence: TGCGCCAGCAGTGAGTTCGGTAATGAGCAGTTCTTC. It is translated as CASSEFGNEQFF.

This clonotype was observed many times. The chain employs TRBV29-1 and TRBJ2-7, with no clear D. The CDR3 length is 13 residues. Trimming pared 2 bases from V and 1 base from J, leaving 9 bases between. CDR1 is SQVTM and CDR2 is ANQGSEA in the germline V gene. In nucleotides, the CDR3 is TGCAGCGTTGAAACAGCCTCGTCCTACGAGCAGTACTTC. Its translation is CSVETASSYEQYF.

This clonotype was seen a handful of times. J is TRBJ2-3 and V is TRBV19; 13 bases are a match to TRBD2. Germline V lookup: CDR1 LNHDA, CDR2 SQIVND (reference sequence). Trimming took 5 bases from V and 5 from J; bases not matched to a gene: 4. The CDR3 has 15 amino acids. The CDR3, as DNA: TGTGCCAGTAGTTTGAGGACTAGCGGGAGAGATACGCAGTATTTT. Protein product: CASSLRTSGRDTQYF.

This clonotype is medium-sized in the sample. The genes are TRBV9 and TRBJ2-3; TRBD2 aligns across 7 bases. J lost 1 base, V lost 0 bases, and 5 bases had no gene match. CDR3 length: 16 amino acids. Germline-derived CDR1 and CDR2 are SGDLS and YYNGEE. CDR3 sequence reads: CASSVARGVGTDTQYF. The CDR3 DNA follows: TGTGCCAGCAGCGTAGCTCGGGGGGTCGGCACAGATACGCAGTATTTT.

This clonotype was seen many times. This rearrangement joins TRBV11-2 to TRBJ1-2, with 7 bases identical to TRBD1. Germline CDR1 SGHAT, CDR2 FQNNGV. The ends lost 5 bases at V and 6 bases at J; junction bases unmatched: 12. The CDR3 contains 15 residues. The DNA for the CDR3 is TGTGCCAGCAGCCACTCAGGGGGTGGTAAGAATGGCTACACCTTC. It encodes CASSHSGGGKNGYTF.

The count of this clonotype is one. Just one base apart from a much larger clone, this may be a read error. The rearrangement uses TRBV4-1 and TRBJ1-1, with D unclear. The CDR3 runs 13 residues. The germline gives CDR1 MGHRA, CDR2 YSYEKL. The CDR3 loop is CANSRQTYTEAFF. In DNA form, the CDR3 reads TGCGCCAACAGCCGTCAGACTTACACTGAAGCTTTCTTT.

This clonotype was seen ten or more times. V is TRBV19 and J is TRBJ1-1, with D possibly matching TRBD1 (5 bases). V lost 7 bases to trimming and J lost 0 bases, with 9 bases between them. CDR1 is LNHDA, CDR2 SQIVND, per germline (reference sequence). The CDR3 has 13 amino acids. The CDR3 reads CASMRGMNTEAFF. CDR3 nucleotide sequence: TGTGCCAGTATGCGGGGCATGAACACTGAAGCTTTCTTT.

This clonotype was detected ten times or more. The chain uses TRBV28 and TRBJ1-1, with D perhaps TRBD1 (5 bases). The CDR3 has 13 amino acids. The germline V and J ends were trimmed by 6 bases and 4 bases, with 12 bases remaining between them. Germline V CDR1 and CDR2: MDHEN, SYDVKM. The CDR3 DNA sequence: TGTGCCAGCAGGGCCTGGGGCGGCACTGAAGCTTTCTTT. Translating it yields CASRAWGGTEAFF. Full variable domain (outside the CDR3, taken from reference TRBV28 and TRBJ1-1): DVKVTQSSRYLVKRTGEKVFLECVQDMDHENMFWYRQDPGLGLRLIYFSYDVKMKEKGDIPEGYSVSREKKERFSLILESASTNQTSMYLCASRAWGGTEAFFGQGTRLTVV.

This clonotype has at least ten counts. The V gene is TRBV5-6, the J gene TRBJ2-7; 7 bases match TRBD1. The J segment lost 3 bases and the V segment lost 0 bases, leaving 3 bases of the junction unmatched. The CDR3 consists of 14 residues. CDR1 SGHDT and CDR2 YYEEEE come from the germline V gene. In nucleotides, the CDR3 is TGTGCCAGCAGCTTGGGGACAGGCTACTACGAGCAGTACTTC. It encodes CASSLGTGYYEQYF.